This T cell receptor beta chain was recovered during a study of T cell responses to AZD1222 COVID-19 vaccine. Overall study findings and caveats: There were mostly white British donors and more females than males, and clonal diversity was possibly underestimated.

Using immunoSEQ multiplex PCR, the repertoire was profiled, and TCRdb retains in-frame clones only, with some absent. This sample has about 97,000 clones, with about 91% found just once. Trimming removed 3 bases at V and 6 bases at J, with 8 bases between. Germline V CDR1 and CDR2: SGHTA, FQGTGA. This CDR3 contains 13 residues. As for this clone: Its specificity is unknown.

This receptor was identified in an adult in good health. Here the sequenced sample was peripheral blood, taken on day 0 of AZD1222 vaccination. The chain joins TRBV7-3 to TRBJ2-2, with a weak D call TRBD1 (6 bases). The DNA for the CDR3 is TGTGCCAGCAGCTTGGGGGCCTCCGGGGAGCTGTTTTTT. Translation: CASSLGASGELFF.